The 18 T cell receptor beta chains reported below all come from one sample, sequenced in a study of blood T cell repertoires in COVID-19. The method was immunoSEQ multiplex PCR; TCRdb's version includes in-frame clones alone and lacks a portion of them. The repertoire holds 150,000 or so clones, with 75% to 90% as singletons. Sequencing input: peripheral blood. Receptor source: a woman in her sixties or seventies with COVID-19, enrolled during active disease.

V usage is TRBV29-1 and J usage is TRBJ1-1; possible D gene TRBD1, 5 bases. CDR1 and CDR2 from the germline V gene are SQVTM and ANQGSEA. Trimming left V 1 base short and J 2 bases short, with 8 bases between. The CDR3 is 13 amino acids. The CDR3 here is CSVEATENTEAFF. CDR3 DNA: TGCAGCGTTGAAGCGACAGAAAACACTGAAGCTTTCTTT.

The chain recombines TRBV11-2 with TRBJ1-1; the D gene is possibly TRBD1 (5 bases). The V gene lost 5 bases and the J gene lost 1 base, with 11 bases spanning the gap. The CDR3 loop spans 14 amino acids. Germline V gene lookup returns CDR1 SGHAT and CDR2 FQNNGV. CDR3 DNA: TGTGCCAGCAGCCCAGGGCTTTCGAACACTGAAGCTTTCTTT. Its protein is CASSPGLSNTEAFF.

This rearrangement joins TRBV9 to TRBJ2-7; no definite D call. The CDR3 length is 13 residues. Trimming removed 0 bases at V and 5 bases at J, with 9 bases between. The V gene's germline CDR1 is SGDLS and CDR2 YYNGEE. Here the CDR3 reads CASSVGGGHEQYF. CDR3 nucleotides: TGTGCCAGCAGCGTAGGTGGCGGCCACGAGCAGTACTTC. The full variable domain, in which reference TRBV9 and TRBJ2-7 provide the parts outside the CDR3, is DSGVTQTPKHLITATGQRVTLRCSPRSGDLSVYWYQQSLDQGLQFLIQYYNGEERAKGNILERFSAQQFPDLHSELNLSSLELGDSALYFCASSVGGGHEQYFGPGTRLTVT.

The chain employs TRBV5-1 and TRBJ1-3, with D perhaps TRBD1 (6 bases). V was clipped by 4 bases and J by 4 bases, with 18 bases between them. CDR3 size: 16 residues. Germline V gives CDR1 SGHRS, CDR2 YFSETQ. The CDR3, as DNA: TGCGCCAGCAGCCTTCGCTCGGACAGAGAAGGAAACACCATATATTTT. Translating gives CASSLRSDREGNTIYF.

V usage is TRBV4-2 and J usage is TRBJ2-1; 7 nucleotides agree with TRBD2. Trimming took 0 bases from V and 2 from J; bases not matched to a gene: 7. This CDR3 is built from 17 residues. Germline V gives CDR1 LGHNA, CDR2 YNFKEQ. The CDR3 DNA reads TGTGCCAGCAGCCAAGAAGGTGGGCTAGCGGCCTACAATGAGCAGTTCTTC. Amino acids: CASSQEGGLAAYNEQFF.

The chain recombines TRBV7-3 with TRBJ2-3, with TRBD2 identical over 8 bases. The V segment lost 5 bases and the J segment 2 bases; nucleotides outside the gene matches: 9. Germline V gene data show CDR1 as SGHTA and CDR2 as FQGTGA. This CDR3 comprises 16 residues. In DNA, the CDR3 is TGTGCCAGCAGCCGGGGACTAGGGGGGCTCACAGATACGCAGTATTTT. Protein product: CASSRGLGGLTDTQYF.

This clone was seen only a few times. The chain uses TRBV11-2 and TRBJ2-7; TRBD2 is a possible D gene (5 bases). Germline V gene lookup returns CDR1 SGHAT and CDR2 FQNNGV. Trimming stripped 6 bases from V and 3 bases from J, with 12 bases between. The CDR3 is 13 amino acids. CDR3 region: CASRDPGIYEQYF. The CDR3 nucleotides read TGTGCCAGCAGGGACCCCGGGATCTACGAGCAGTACTTC.

This clone was recorded a few times. This chain links TRBV3-1 (or the pseudogene TRBV3-2) with TRBJ2-2; D gene unclear. The CDR3 sequence is 15 residues long. V lost 0 bases and J 5 bases, leaving 10 bases between the germline ends. Germline assignment: CDR1 LGHDT and CDR2 YNNKEL (reference sequence). The DNA of the CDR3 is TGTGCCAGCAGCCAAGATCGCTTAGTAACCGGGGAGCTGTTTTTT. Its translation: CASSQDRLVTGELFF.

This chain uses TRBV18 with TRBJ2-2; D perhaps matches TRBD2 (6 bases). V was cut by 4 bases and J by 2 bases, with 14 bases left in between. Germline assignment: CDR1 KGHSH and CDR2 LQKENI. The CDR3 spans 16 residues. The CDR3 nucleotides are TGTGCCAGCTCACGGGCGGCGGGGACTAACACCGGGGAGCTGTTTTTT. It codes for CASSRAAGTNTGELFF.

This rearrangement joins TRBV5-1 to TRBJ2-1; D gene ambiguous. CDR3 length: 13 residues. Germline loops: CDR1 SGHRS, CDR2 YFSETQ. With 0 bases removed from V and 7 bases from J, the gap between germline ends came to 8 bases. The CDR3: CASSLAVVNEQFF. CDR3 coding DNA: TGCGCCAGCAGCTTGGCGGTAGTAAATGAGCAGTTCTTC. The full variable domain, in which reference TRBV5-1 and TRBJ2-1 provide the parts outside the CDR3, is KAGVTQTPRYLIKTRGQQVTLSCSPISGHRSVSWYQQTPGQGLQFLFEYFSETQRNKGNFPGRFSGRQFSNSRSEMNVSTLELGDSALYLCASSLAVVNEQFFGPGTRLTVL.

Here the CDR3 reads CASRIAGGVKTQYF. Here the CDR3 DNA reads TGTGCCAGCAGAATAGCGGGGGGCGTTAAGACCCAGTACTTC. This chain joins TRBV2 and TRBJ2-5, with 10 bases matching TRBD2. The trim removed 6 bases at V and 6 bases at J, leaving 7 bases unmatched. The CDR3 extends over 14 amino acids. Germline CDR1 is SNHLY and CDR2 is FYNNEI.

This clone was picked up one time. The chain carries TRBV2 and TRBJ2-2; D is possibly TRBD1 (5 bases). V dropped 7 bases and J dropped 3 bases, with 9 bases sitting between them. CDR3 length: 13 amino acids. Germline-derived CDR1 and CDR2 are SNHLY and FYNNEI. CDR3 nucleotide sequence: TGTGCCAGCACCCAGGGCTACACCGGGGAGCTGTTTTTT. Protein sequence: CASTQGYTGELFF.

This chain joins TRBV9 and TRBJ2-1; 11 bases line up with TRBD1. This CDR3 is built from 15 residues. Germline CDR1 and CDR2: SGDLS and YYNGEE. Germline trimming cut 1 base from V and 9 bases from J; bases unmatched to any gene: 6. The CDR3 DNA sequence: TGTGCCAGCAGCGTAACCCCTGGGACAGGGGGTGAGCAGTTCTTC. Amino acids: CASSVTPGTGGEQFF.

The chain couples TRBV27 to TRBJ2-7; TRBD1 agrees at 9 bases. Germline lookup yields CDR1 MNHEY and CDR2 SMNVEV (reference sequence). The CDR3 length is 14 residues. Losses at the gene ends were 3 bases for V and 3 bases for J; bases not matched to a gene: 3. CDR3 sequence: CASSLGTGFYEQYF. DNA of the CDR3: TGTGCCAGCAGTTTGGGGACAGGGTTCTACGAGCAGTACTTC.

The chain combines TRBV11-3 with TRBJ2-7; TRBD1 matches at 7 bases. CDR1 is SGHNT and CDR2 is YENEEA in the germline V gene. The length of the CDR3 is 13 residues. J gave up 5 bases and V 5 bases, and 6 bases lay outside the gene matches. Here the CDR3 reads CASSHPGQNEQYF. The CDR3 nucleotides are TGTGCCAGCAGCCACCCGGGACAGAACGAGCAGTACTTC.

The J gene is TRBJ2-5, the V gene TRBV5-1; D gene uncertain. This CDR3 has 14 residues. The germline V and J ends were trimmed by 5 bases and 2 bases, with 13 bases remaining between them. Germline CDR1 and CDR2: SGHRS and YFSETQ. CDR3 nucleotide sequence: TGCGCCAGCAGTTCCCCTACGCGTCAAGAGACCCAGTACTTC. This codes for CASSSPTRQETQYF.

J is TRBJ2-3 and V is TRBV24-1, with 8 positions matching TRBD1. This CDR3 contains 18 residues. After removal of 2 bases from V and 2 bases from J, the junction contained 11 bases not matched to a gene. From germline, CDR1 is KGHDR and CDR2 SFDVKD. The CDR3 region is CATSDWAGTGDFTDTQYF. DNA of the CDR3: TGTGCCACCAGTGATTGGGCAGGGACAGGCGATTTCACAGATACGCAGTATTTT.

CDR3 in amino acids: CASRVGLDGGAYEQYF. CDR3 nucleotides: TGTGCCAGCAGGGTAGGACTAGACGGCGGGGCTTACGAGCAGTACTTC. This chain links TRBV2 with TRBJ2-7; 7 positions agree with TRBD2. Germline V lookup: CDR1 SNHLY, CDR2 FYNNEI. The trim removed 6 bases at V and 4 bases at J, leaving 15 bases unmatched. The length of the CDR3 is 16 residues.